This TCR beta chain originates from a study of Ad26.COV2.S vaccination and SARS-CoV-2 variants. Across the study: Administration of Ad26.COV2.S was intramuscular, either once or twice 56 days apart. Study observations and caveats: Substantial breadth in spike-specific CD8+ and CD4+ T cell responses was reportedly seen after vaccination.

Sequenced by immunoSEQ multiplex PCR; TCRdb stores in-frame clones only, minus some. Among some 300,000 clones listed, 86% were seen once. The treatment: around 19 received Ad26.COV2.S at low or high dose, single or two shots; about 5 received placebo; per-sample allocation not given. The investigators took samples on day 63 after the first vaccine or placebo injection. Trimming at V came to 6 bases and at J to 3 bases, leaving 17 bases not matched to a gene. This CDR3 is built from 19 residues. Germline V CDR1 and CDR2: SNHLY, FYNNEI. Details on this clone: What it recognizes is unknown.

The sequence derives from a person between 18 and 60 years old who received the Ad26.COV2.S COVID-19 vaccine or a placebo. The starting material was peripheral blood, obtained in a trial of Ad26.COV2.S vaccine versus placebo. This chain joins TRBV2 and TRBJ2-3; 11 bases are a match to TRBD2. CDR3 bases: TGTGCCAGCAGACTCCCGGCTAGCGGGGGGATATTGAATACAGATACGCAGTATTTT. Encoded protein: CASRLPASGGILNTDTQYF.